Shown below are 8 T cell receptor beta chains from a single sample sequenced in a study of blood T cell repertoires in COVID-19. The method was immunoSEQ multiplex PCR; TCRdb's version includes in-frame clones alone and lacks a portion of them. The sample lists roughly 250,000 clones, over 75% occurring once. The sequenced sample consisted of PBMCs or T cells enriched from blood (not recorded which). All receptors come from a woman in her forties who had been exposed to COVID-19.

CDR3 sequence (DNA): TGTGCCAGCAGCCCGTCCCGGAGTGCGCAGTATTTT. This codes for CASSPSRSAQYF. V and J are TRBV14 and TRBJ2-3; D is ambiguous. The CDR3 spans 12 residues. Germline lookup yields CDR1 SGHDN and CDR2 FVKESK. V lost 4 bases and J 10 bases, leaving 12 bases between the germline ends.

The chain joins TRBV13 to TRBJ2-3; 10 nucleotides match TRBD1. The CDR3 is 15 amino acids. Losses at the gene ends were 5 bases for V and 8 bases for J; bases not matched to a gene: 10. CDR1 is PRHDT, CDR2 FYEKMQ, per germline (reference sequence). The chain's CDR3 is CASSGGTGEWGTQYF. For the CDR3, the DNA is TGTGCCAGCAGCGGCGGGACAGGGGAGTGGGGTACGCAGTATTTT.

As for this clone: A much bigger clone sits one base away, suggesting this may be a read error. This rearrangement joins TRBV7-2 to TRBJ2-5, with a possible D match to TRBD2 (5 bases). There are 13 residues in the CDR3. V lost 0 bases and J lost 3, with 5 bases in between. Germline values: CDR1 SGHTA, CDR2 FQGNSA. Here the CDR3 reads CASSLAGKETQYF. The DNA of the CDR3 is TGTGCCAGCAGCTTAGCCGGGAAAGAGACCCAGTACTTC.

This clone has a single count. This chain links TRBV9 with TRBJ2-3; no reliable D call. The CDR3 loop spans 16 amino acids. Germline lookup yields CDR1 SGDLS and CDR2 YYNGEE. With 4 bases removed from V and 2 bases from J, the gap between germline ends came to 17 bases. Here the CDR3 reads CASSPMIGSFTDTQYF. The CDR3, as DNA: TGTGCCAGCAGCCCGATGATCGGTTCCTTCACAGATACGCAGTATTTT.

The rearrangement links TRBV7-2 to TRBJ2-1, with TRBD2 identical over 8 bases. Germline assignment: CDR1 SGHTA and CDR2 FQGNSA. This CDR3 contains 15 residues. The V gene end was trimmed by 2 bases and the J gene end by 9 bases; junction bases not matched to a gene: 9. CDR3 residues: CASSLLSGGPGEQFF. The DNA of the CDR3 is TGTGCCAGCAGCTTATTATCGGGGGGGCCTGGTGAGCAGTTCTTC.

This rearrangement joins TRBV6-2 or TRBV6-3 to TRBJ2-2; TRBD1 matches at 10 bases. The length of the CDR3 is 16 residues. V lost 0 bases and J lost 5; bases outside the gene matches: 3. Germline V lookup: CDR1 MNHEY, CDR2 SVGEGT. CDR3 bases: TGTGCCAGCAGTTACTCGGACAGGGGGTCGACCGGGGAGCTGTTTTTT. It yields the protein CASSYSDRGSTGELFF.

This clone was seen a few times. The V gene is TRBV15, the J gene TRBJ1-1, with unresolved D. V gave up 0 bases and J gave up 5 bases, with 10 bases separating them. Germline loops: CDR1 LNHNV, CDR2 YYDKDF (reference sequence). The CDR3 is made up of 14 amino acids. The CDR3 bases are TGTGCCACCAGCAGAGATTTTGCGTCTACTGAAGCTTTCTTT. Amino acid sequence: CATSRDFASTEAFF.

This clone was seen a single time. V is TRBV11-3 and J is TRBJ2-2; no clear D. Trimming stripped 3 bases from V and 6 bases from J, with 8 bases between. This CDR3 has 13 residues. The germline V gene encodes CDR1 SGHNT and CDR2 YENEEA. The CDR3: CASSFSYSGELFF. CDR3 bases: TGTGCCAGCAGCTTCTCCTATTCCGGGGAGCTGTTTTTT.